These T cell receptor beta chains were read from a single sample in a study of T-cell reconstitution after alpha-beta-depleted transplantation in children. In TCRdb, the PCR reads were re-called with MiXCR into one record per CDR3 protein. The sample includes 300,000 to 350,000 distinct CDR3 sequences, 15% to 20% seen only once; the top ten take around 43%. This specimen was PBMCs, mostly from graft donor cells, taken 360 days after TCRalphabeta/CD19-depleted stem cell transplant. The receptors were sampled from a male patient between 2 and 9 years old who had a stem cell transplant for acute lymphoblastic leukemia, so the T cells may come from the graft donor. CDR3s include the opening cysteine and the closing phenylalanine or tryptophan. The D gene is left open where the match is weak. The size entry is marked missing in some rows and otherwise reads once, few, many or a size class.

DNA,CDR3,size,D,V,J
TGTGCCAGCAGCTTAGCACAGAACTATGGCTACACCTTC,CASSLAQNYGYTF,NA,NA,TRBV7-9,TRBJ1-2
TGTGCCAGCAGTTTAGGACGGGACAGTTCCTACGAGCAGTACTTC,CASSLGRDSSYEQYF,few,TRBD1,TRBV12-3/TRBV12-4,TRBJ2-7
TGTGCCAGCAGCTCCCTTATGCGCCGGGAGTTACTAGCCAAAAACATTCAGTACTTC,CASSSLMRRELLAKNIQYF,NA,NA,TRBV11-2,TRBJ2-4
TGTGCCAGCAGTTTAGTTTGGTCCTCTGGGGCCAACGTCCTGACTTTC,CASSLVWSSGANVLTF,NA,NA,TRBV7-9,TRBJ2-6
TGCGCCAGCAGCTATTTGGACTTTCCGGGACAGGGGGGTAGGGGCACCGGGGAGCTGTTTTTT,CASSYLDFPGQGGRGTGELFF,NA,TRBD1,TRBV5-1,TRBJ2-2
TGTGCCAGCAGCCCCCCGGGACAGGGGGCGCATGGCTACACCTTC,CASSPPGQGAHGYTF,few,TRBD1,TRBV12-3/TRBV12-4,TRBJ1-2
TGCAGCGCCGGGACAGGGGAGGAGACCCAGTACTTC,CSAGTGEETQYF,NA,TRBD1,TRBV29-1,TRBJ2-5
TGTGCCAGCAGCTTCGGGCGTCAGGGCTACGAGCAGTACTTC,CASSFGRQGYEQYF,NA,NA,TRBV7-9,TRBJ2-7
TGCAGCGTTGAAGATCGGGCGGCCTCCGCAGATACGCAGTATTTT,CSVEDRAASADTQYF,many,NA,TRBV29-1,TRBJ2-3
TGTGCCAGCAGCTTCAGTGAGGGGGGGCGTGAGGAGCCCGATAATGAAAAACTGTTTTTT,CASSFSEGGREEPDNEKLFF,NA,NA,TRBV7-6,TRBJ1-4
TGTGCCAGCCAGGGTTTAGGCGAGCAGTACTTC,CASQGLGEQYF,NA,NA,TRBV12-3/TRBV12-4,TRBJ2-7
TGTGCCATCAGTGGGGGGATCATCCGAACAGATACGCAGTATTTT,CAISGGIIRTDTQYF,NA,NA,TRBV10-3,TRBJ2-3
TGTGCCAGCAGCTTATTCAGTAGCGGACACGCGAACACCGGGGAGCTGTTTTTT,CASSLFSSGHANTGELFF,NA,NA,TRBV11-2,TRBJ2-2
TGCGCCAGCAGCTGGGGCGGACAAGCCTACGAGCAGTACTTC,CASSWGGQAYEQYF,few,NA,TRBV5-1,TRBJ2-7
TGTGCCAGCAGCCAAGGGTCTCCTAGCACTGATGAGCAGTTCTTC,CASSQGSPSTDEQFF,NA,NA,TRBV3-1,TRBJ2-1
TGTGCCAGCAGCAACTATCCCGGGACAGGGGGCTACGAGCAGTACTTC,CASSNYPGTGGYEQYF,NA,TRBD1,TRBV7-6,TRBJ2-7
TGTGCCAGCAGTTTCGGCCAGTCCACCGGGGAGCTGTTTTTT,CASSFGQSTGELFF,few,NA,TRBV27,TRBJ2-2
TGTGCCAGCAGCCGAATAGCGTTTCCCTCCTACGAGCAGTACTTC,CASSRIAFPSYEQYF,NA,NA,TRBV3-1,TRBJ2-7
TGTGCCACCAGCAGAGATGACAATGAGCAGTTCTTC,CATSRDDNEQFF,NA,NA,TRBV15,TRBJ2-1
TGTGCCAGCAGTTTTGACAGCCGGGATGGCTACACCTTC,CASSFDSRDGYTF,many,NA,TRBV12-3/TRBV12-4,TRBJ1-2
TGTGCCAGCAGCTATATGGGACTCGCCTACGAGCAGTACTTC,CASSYMGLAYEQYF,few,NA,TRBV6-2/TRBV6-3,TRBJ2-7
TGCGCCAGCAGCTTGGAGACGTTCGAGCAGTACTTC,CASSLETFEQYF,few,NA,TRBV5-1,TRBJ2-7